This TCR beta chain comes out of a study of cytomegalovirus exposure and HLA in healthy donors. Background on the study: HLA-typed donors were the source of about 85 million unique TCRs held in an early data release. When 350 to 500 donors were genotyped, over 80% of them were found to fall in the Caucasian-associated ancestry cluster. Study results and caveats: In a later analysis, a genetic analysis reported fewer productive-TCR N-insertions in an Asian-associated ancestry cluster than the cohort average. An observed cluster of highly shared sequence variants was recorded as a likely sequencing artifact.

Of note for this clone: No antigen is known for it.

V was shortened by 2 bases and J by 0 bases, with 9 bases between the two germline ends. Per the germline V gene, CDR1 is MDHEN and CDR2 is SYDVKM. This CDR3 region has 15 residues. The PCR used 60 Vbeta and 13 Jbeta primers. The method was immunoSEQ multiplex PCR; TCRdb's version includes in-frame clones alone and lacks a portion of them. The sample includes 85,000 to 95,000 clones, roughly 72% of them seen just once. The rearrangement links TRBV28 to TRBJ2-3, with a tentative D call TRBD2 (5 bases). Sequencing used PBMCs. This clonotype was sampled from a young man in good health and CMV-seropositive. The DNA of the CDR3 is TGTGCCAGCAGTTTAGCGGGTAGGAGCACAGATACGCAGTATTTT. Protein: CASSLAGRSTDTQYF.